Presented here are 5 T cell receptor beta chains from one specimen sequenced in a study of chemoradiotherapy in HPV16-positive cancers. Profiling relied on immunoSEQ multiplex PCR, and the TCRdb table lists in-frame clones only, not all of them. The table has a few thousand clones, approximately 90% seen once. The material was tumor tissue, obtained from a patient who underwent chemoradiotherapy. The receptors were gathered from a human donor with HPV-associated anogenital cancer.

The rearrangement joins TRBV4-3 to TRBJ2-7, with D uncertain. Germline CDR1 and CDR2: LGHNA and YSLEER. The V end was cut by 8 bases, the J end by 1 base, with 21 bases between. CDR3 length equals 16 residues. The DNA of the CDR3 is TGCGCCAGCTCCCGCCCGGGCGGCGATACTTCCTACGAGCAGTACTTC. It specifies CASSRPGGDTSYEQYF.

The chain recombines TRBV5-6 with TRBJ1-5; D unresolved. With 0 bases removed from V and 6 bases from J, the gap between germline ends came to 10 bases. The V gene's germline CDR1 is SGHDT and CDR2 YYEEEE. The CDR3 is made up of 14 amino acids. The CDR3 region has the DNA TGTGCCAGCAGCTTGGGAGAATTGGGTCAGCCCCAGCATTTT. Amino acid sequence: CASSLGELGQPQHF.

The V gene is TRBV5-1, the J gene TRBJ1-2; the D gene is possibly TRBD1 (5 bases). CDR1 is SGHRS, CDR2 YFSETQ, per germline. This CDR3 region has 17 residues. Trimming pared 3 bases from V and 7 bases from J, leaving 25 bases between. The CDR3 protein is CASSSALADAGGAGYTF. The CDR3, as DNA: TGCGCCAGCAGCTCGGCCCTAGCCGACGCGGGTGGGGCTGGCTACACCTTC.

V is TRBV28 and J is TRBJ1-5; D is unresolved. CDR3 length: 18 residues. With 4 bases removed from V and 0 bases from J, the gap between germline ends came to 19 bases. The germline CDR1 and CDR2 sequences are MDHEN and SYDVKM. The chain's CDR3 is CASSYSLEDGYSNQPQHF. CDR3 in DNA: TGTGCCAGCAGTTACTCGCTCGAGGACGGGTATAGCAATCAGCCCCAGCATTTT.

The rearrangement joins TRBV5-4 to TRBJ1-2, with 12 bases fitting TRBD1. Unmatched junction bases numbered 3, after V lost 1 base and J lost 2 bases. CDR3 length: 16 residues. CDR1 SGHNT and CDR2 YYREEE come from the germline V gene (reference sequence). CDR3 in DNA: TGTGCCAGCAGCTTGCCGGGACAGGGGGCCAACTATGGCTACACCTTC. This codes for CASSLPGQGANYGYTF.